One and the same sample provided the 28 T cell receptor beta chains below, sequenced in a study of OX40 agonist ivuxolimab in advanced cancers. Only in-frame clones appear in the TCRdb table, and some are missing; sequencing was by immunoSEQ multiplex PCR. The table has about 70,000 clones, approximately 80% seen once. This material consisted of CD4+ or CD8+ T cells sorted from blood, taken in a trial of the OX40 agonist ivuxolimab. Receptors originate from an adult with an advanced solid tumor such as melanoma, head and neck, liver or kidney cancer.

This chain links TRBV11-1 with TRBJ2-3; D unclear. Germline V gives CDR1 SGHAT, CDR2 FQDESV (reference sequence). The CDR3 has 15 amino acids. Trimming took 5 bases from V and 1 from J, leaving 13 bases between them. CDR3 nucleotides: TGTGCCAGCAGCGCGCGAGACGTGGGCACAGATACGCAGTATTTT. Translating it yields CASSARDVGTDTQYF.

The chain's CDR3 is CASSQGEHYEQYF. CDR3 DNA sequence: TGTGCCAGCTCACAAGGGGAGCACTACGAGCAGTACTTC. The chain is built from TRBV18 and TRBJ2-7; D possibly matches TRBD1 or TRBD2 (5 bases each). Germline V CDR1 and CDR2: KGHSH, LQKENI. This CDR3 has 13 residues. Deletions cut 4 bases from V and 3 bases from J, with 10 bases between.

The V call is TRBV28, the J call TRBJ2-5; D uncertain. CDR3 length equals 13 residues. Germline V gives CDR1 MDHEN, CDR2 SYDVKM. V lost 7 bases and J 0 bases, leaving 9 bases between the germline ends. CDR3 in amino acids: CASNIGYQETQYF. The CDR3, as DNA: TGTGCCAGCAACATTGGGTACCAAGAGACCCAGTACTTC.

V gene TRBV2 combines with J gene TRBJ1-1, with a weak D call TRBD1 (6 bases). Looked up from germline, CDR1 is SNHLY and CDR2 is FYNNEI. The CDR3 is 12 residues long. V gave up 3 bases and J gave up 10 bases, with 12 bases separating them. The CDR3 sequence is CASSDRDNAAFF. The CDR3 DNA follows: TGTGCCAGCAGTGACCGGGACAATGCAGCTTTCTTT. Variable domain in full (rest from reference TRBV2 and TRBJ1-1): EPEVTQTPSHQVTQMGQEVILRCVPISNHLYFYWYRQILGQKVEFLVSFYNNEISEKSEIFDDQFSVERPDGSNFTLKIRSTKLEDSAMYFCASSDRDNAAFFGQGTRLTVV.

This rearrangement joins TRBV5-6 to TRBJ2-2; 13 bases line up with TRBD2. The CDR3 runs to 16 residues. V lost 4 bases and J lost 6; bases outside the gene matches: 6. CDR1 is SGHDT, CDR2 YYEEEE, per germline. The CDR3 is CASSPLAGGRPGELFF. DNA for the CDR3: TGTGCCAGCAGCCCACTAGCGGGGGGGCGCCCCGGGGAGCTGTTTTTT.

The chain recombines TRBV18 with TRBJ2-1; D possibly corresponds to TRBD1 (5 bases). V lost 2 bases to trimming and J lost 9 bases, with 17 bases between them. The length of the CDR3 is 15 residues. Germline-derived CDR1 and CDR2 are KGHSH and LQKENI. CDR3 loop: CASSPGQGSISEQFF. Written as DNA, the CDR3 is TGTGCCAGCTCACCAGGGCAGGGAAGTATCTCTGAGCAGTTCTTC. The full variable domain, with the rest looked up from reference TRBV18 and TRBJ2-1, is NAGVMQNPRHLVRRRGQEARLRCSPMKGHSHVYWYRQLPEEGLKFMVYLQKENIIDESGMPKERFSAEFPKEGPSILRIQQVVRGDSAAYFCASSPGQGSISEQFFGPGTRLTVL.

A few counts support this clone. The rearrangement links TRBV7-2 to TRBJ2-2; D is uncertain. The CDR3 extends over 16 amino acids. The germline V gene encodes CDR1 SGHTA and CDR2 FQGNSA. V was cut by 2 bases and J by 0 bases, with 10 bases left in between. The CDR3, as DNA: TGTGCCAGCAGCTTACGGGTGGGAACGAACACCGGGGAGCTGTTTTTT. As protein: CASSLRVGTNTGELFF. Supplemented by reference TRBV7-2 and TRBJ2-2, the full variable domain reads GAGVSQSPSNKVTEKGKDVELRCDPISGHTALYWYRQSLGQGLEFLIYFQGNSAPDKSGLPSDRFSAERTGGSVSTLTIQRTQQEDSAVYLCASSLRVGTNTGELFFGEGSRLTVL.

This clone was seen only once. The rearrangement links TRBV5-1 to TRBJ2-5; 7 nucleotides line up with TRBD1. The germline V gene has CDR1 SGHRS and CDR2 YFSETQ. This CDR3 has 16 residues. J gave up 2 bases and V 0 bases, and 7 bases lay outside the gene matches. CDR3 DNA: TGCGCCAGCAGCTTGGCCTCGGACAGGCCACAAGAGACCCAGTACTTC. Amino acid sequence: CASSLASDRPQETQYF.

The chain couples TRBV7-7 to TRBJ2-5; D is unresolved. The germline gives CDR1 SSHAT, CDR2 FNYEAQ (reference sequence). CDR3 size: 13 residues. V was shortened by 1 base and J by 2 bases, with 5 bases between the two germline ends. The CDR3 bases are TGTGCCAGCAGCTTAGTTCGGCAAGAGACCCAGTACTTC. Its protein is CASSLVRQETQYF. The whole variable domain, remainder taken from reference TRBV7-7 and TRBJ2-5, is GAGVSQSPRYKVTKRGQDVTLRCDPISSHATLYWYQQALGQGPEFLTYFNYEAQPDKSGLPSDRFSAERPEGSISTLTIQRTEQRDSAMYRCASSLVRQETQYFGPGTRLLVL.

The rearrangement joins TRBV2 to TRBJ2-5; 11 positions agree with TRBD1. The V segment lost 4 bases and the J segment 0 bases; nucleotides outside the gene matches: 4. From germline, CDR1 is SNHLY and CDR2 FYNNEI. The CDR3 sequence is 16 residues long. CDR3 bases: TGTGCCAGCAGTGGGGGGACAGGGGGGAACCAAGAGACCCAGTACTTC. Protein sequence: CASSGGTGGNQETQYF.

The chain couples TRBV11-3 to TRBJ1-3, with 8 bases that match TRBD1. Germline lookup yields CDR1 SGHNT and CDR2 YENEEA. CDR3 length equals 15 residues. The junction had 3 bases not matched to a gene; V was cut back by 1 base and J by 4 bases. The CDR3 DNA sequence: TGTGCCAGCAGCTTAGCAGGGGGCTTCGGAAACACCATATATTTT. Translated: CASSLAGGFGNTIYF.

The chain is built from TRBV7-2 and TRBJ2-7; 7 nucleotides align to TRBD1. The CDR3 covers 15 residues. Germline CDR1 SGHTA, CDR2 FQGNSA. V dropped 4 bases and J dropped 1; count of bases not matched to a gene: 7. This CDR3 reads CASSYRDSLSYEQYF. The DNA for the CDR3 is TGTGCCAGCAGCTACCGGGACAGTTTGTCCTACGAGCAGTACTTC.

This clone was recorded once. V and J are TRBV6-5 and TRBJ2-7; TRBD1 aligns across 7 bases. Germline-derived CDR1 and CDR2 are MNHEY and SVGAGI. CDR3 length: 12 amino acids. The V segment lost 7 bases and the J segment 2 bases; nucleotides outside the gene matches: 2. CDR3 in DNA: TGTGCCAGCACCGACAGGGCCTACGAGCAGTACTTC. Translation gives CASTDRAYEQYF.

V is TRBV5-8 and J is TRBJ2-1; 11 bases match TRBD2. Germline CDR1 and CDR2: SGHTS and YDEGEE. With V trimmed by 4 bases and J by 4 bases, 4 bases remained unmatched. The CDR3 spans 15 residues. This CDR3 reads CASSPGTSGYNEQFF. CDR3 sequence (DNA): TGTGCCAGCAGCCCCGGGACTAGCGGATACAATGAGCAGTTCTTC.

The chain couples TRBV29-1 to TRBJ2-1; no firm D call. Germline assignment: CDR1 SQVTM and CDR2 ANQGSEA. Trimming removed 2 bases from V and 10 bases from J, with 12 bases in between. The CDR3 consists of 12 residues. CDR3 loop: CSVENATEEQFF. CDR3 DNA sequence: TGCAGCGTTGAAAACGCCACGGAAGAGCAGTTCTTC.

CDR3: CASSENRRGTEAFF. CDR3 DNA sequence: TGTGCCAGCAGTGAAAACCGCAGGGGCACTGAAGCTTTCTTT. The chain employs TRBV2 and TRBJ1-1; D is possibly TRBD1 (6 bases). V was clipped by 2 bases and J by 4 bases, with 11 bases between them. Germline V gene data show CDR1 as SNHLY and CDR2 as FYNNEI. The CDR3 has 14 residues.

The V call is TRBV5-1, the J call TRBJ1-1; the match to TRBD1 covers 7 bases. CDR3 length: 16 amino acids. V was clipped by 2 bases and J by 6 bases; unmatched bases: 13. Germline loops: CDR1 SGHRS, CDR2 YFSETQ. DNA for the CDR3: TGCGCCAGCAGCTTCAGTCCGGGACAGATCTCTCCTGAAGCTTTCTTT. Translation: CASSFSPGQISPEAFF.

Worth noting for this clone: The junction departs from germline at one end; a sequencing error may be responsible. This specimen includes other DNA sequences encoding the same CDR3. The V and J genes are TRBV5-4 and TRBJ1-5; no clear D gene. The CDR3 runs 12 residues. Per germline, CDR1 SGHNT and CDR2 YYREEE (reference sequence). Written as DNA, the CDR3 is TGTGCCAGCAGCATAGACACTCAGCCCCAACATTTT. Its translation: CASSIDTQPQHF.

The table lists this clone with a few counts. The chain has TRBV27 and TRBJ1-4; 8 nucleotides line up with TRBD1. The germline V gene encodes CDR1 MNHEY and CDR2 SMNVEV (reference sequence). This CDR3 region has 14 residues. V gave up 6 bases and J gave up 7 bases; unmatched junction bases: 7. The CDR3 sequence is CASRRTGRGEKLFF. In DNA, the CDR3 is TGTGCCAGCAGGCGGACAGGGCGGGGTGAAAAACTGTTTTTT.

The rearrangement links TRBV18 to TRBJ1-2; a weak D match, TRBD1 (5 bases). The CDR3 runs to 15 residues. CDR1 and CDR2 from the germline V gene are KGHSH and LQKENI. Deletions cut 2 bases from V and 4 bases from J, with 14 bases between. CDR3 DNA sequence: TGTGCCAGCTCACCAGTCAGGGCAGATTCCTATGGCTACACCTTC. As protein: CASSPVRADSYGYTF.

The V gene is TRBV19, the J gene TRBJ1-2; 8 bases match TRBD1. CDR1 and CDR2 from the germline V gene are LNHDA and SQIVND (reference sequence). With V trimmed by 3 bases and J by 4 bases, 7 bases remained unmatched. The CDR3 runs to 15 residues. The CDR3 region is CASSMGQGAIYGYTF. Written as DNA, the CDR3 is TGTGCCAGTAGTATGGGCCAGGGGGCGATCTATGGCTACACCTTC.

The chain combines TRBV6-6 with TRBJ2-5; 9 bases are shared with TRBD1. Trimming removed 6 bases from V and 5 bases from J; junction bases left unmatched: 4. The V gene's germline CDR1 is MNHNY and CDR2 SVGAGI (reference sequence). CDR3 length: 13 residues. This CDR3 reads CASRQGAGETQYF. The DNA of the CDR3 is TGTGCCAGCAGACAGGGGGCAGGGGAGACCCAGTACTTC.

The gene calls are TRBV5-6 and TRBJ1-1; D remains ambiguous. The CDR3 has 14 amino acids. The germline V gene has CDR1 SGHDT and CDR2 YYEEEE. The V and J ends lost 4 bases and 8 bases respectively, with 18 bases between them. The CDR3 region has the DNA TGTGCCAGCAGCCTACGGGTCGGGGTTGAGGAAGCTTTCTTT. Translation: CASSLRVGVEEAFF.

Written as DNA, the CDR3 is TGTGCCAGCTCAGGTACAGGGAGGTTAAATCAGCCCCAGCATTTT. Residues: CASSGTGRLNQPQHF. The chain joins TRBV18 to TRBJ1-5; D might be TRBD1 (6 bases). The V and J ends lost 5 bases and 4 bases respectively, with 15 bases between them. Germline loops: CDR1 KGHSH, CDR2 LQKENI. This CDR3 contains 15 residues.

A single count supports this clone. V gene TRBV28 combines with J gene TRBJ2-5; D is perhaps TRBD1 (6 bases). V lost 1 base and J 5 bases, leaving 17 bases between the germline ends. In germline, CDR1 is MDHEN, CDR2 SYDVKM. The CDR3 has 16 amino acids. CDR3 amino acids: CASSLFILRQGETQYF. The CDR3 bases are TGTGCCAGCAGTTTATTCATTCTCCGGCAGGGGGAGACCCAGTACTTC.

This clone came up once. The chain uses TRBV29-1 and TRBJ2-1; D unresolved. The CDR3 runs to 15 residues. Germline CDR1 SQVTM, CDR2 ANQGSEA. The V and J ends lost 0 bases and 0 bases respectively, with 9 bases between them. CDR3 in amino acids: CSVEDPGLSYNEQFF. CDR3 nucleotide sequence: TGCAGCGTTGAAGATCCGGGTCTCTCCTACAATGAGCAGTTCTTC.

The chain is built from TRBV4-2 and TRBJ2-1; 8 bases are a match to TRBD2. The V segment lost 0 bases and the J segment 4 bases; nucleotides outside the gene matches: 2. From germline, CDR1 is LGHNA and CDR2 YNFKEQ. The CDR3 spans 15 residues. The CDR3 protein is CASSQEVAGYNEQFF. CDR3 nucleotide sequence: TGTGCCAGCAGCCAAGAGGTAGCGGGGTACAATGAGCAGTTCTTC.

J is TRBJ2-3 and V is TRBV20-1; tentative D call: TRBD2 (5 bases). The CDR3 is 11 amino acids. V dropped 7 bases and J dropped 6 bases, with 11 bases sitting between them. In germline, CDR1 is DFQATT, CDR2 SNEGSKA (reference sequence). Written as DNA, the CDR3 is TGCAGTGTCCTGCGAGGGGATACGCAGTATTTT. Amino acids: CSVLRGDTQYF.